This T cell receptor (beta chain) was observed in a study of spatial heterogeneity in lung cancer. Individual TCR cDNA molecules each bore their own unique molecular identifier. One entry per CDR3 protein results from TCRdb running MiXCR on the 5' RACE reads. The repertoire holds several thousand distinct CDR3 sequences, with roughly a sixth as singletons. This clonotype was seen just once. Trimming cost V 3 bases and J 0 bases, with 11 bases left between them. The CDR3 is 16 amino acids. Time point specified: sample taken at primary tumor resection. The gene calls are TRBV23-1 and TRBJ1-4; no firm D call. TRBV23-1 has ORF status, its function being uncertain. This TCR was sampled from a male donor with early-stage non-small cell lung cancer. Material: normal lung tissue next to the tumor, obtained at surgery. CDR3 bases: TGCGCCAGCAGTCACCGGACTGTTACAACTAATGAAAAACTGTTTTTT. It yields the protein CASSHRTVTTNEKLFF.